The text below deals with one T cell receptor beta chain. Its antigen is not identified. Uncontrolled infection, other autoimmune disease, pregnancy or lactation disqualified patients from enrolment. The source of the PBMCs was 10 ml of fresh peripheral blood. Authors of the study amplified TCR beta CDR3 regions from RNA transcripts. During a first-round RT-PCR of the TCR CDR3, the HTBI primer set was used. TCRdb ran MiXCR on the multiplex PCR reads and lists one entry per CDR3 protein. The sample gives 600,000 to 750,000 distinct CDR3 sequences, around 15% of which show up once; roughly a sixth is in the top ten. The data derive from a study of T cells in Graves' hyperthyroidism and ophthalmopathy. Study-wide results and caveats: A model built on 13 V-J features separated ophthalmopathy from stable hyperthyroidism. Most thyroid clonotypes expanded above 0.001 were also detected in blood.

Source material: blood. This TCR derives from a man aged 50 to 60 with Graves' hyperthyroidism.

The CDR3 protein is CASSDPGQGWTYEQYF. DNA for the CDR3: TGTGCCAGCAGTGACCCAGGACAGGGGTGGACCTACGAGCAGTACTTC. V usage is TRBV25-1 and J usage is TRBJ2-7; 9 nucleotides match TRBD1. CDR3 size: 16 residues. The germline gives CDR1 MGHDK, CDR2 SYGVNS. V shed 3 bases, J shed 2 bases, and the junction held 8 bases outside the gene matches.